This T cell receptor (beta chain) was identified during a study of T cells in Graves' hyperthyroidism and ophthalmopathy. Study conclusions and caveats: Most clonotypes expanded in thyroid above 0.001 were likewise present in blood. A model of 13 V-J pairs discriminated ophthalmopathy from stable hyperthyroidism.

Hyperthyroidism, newly diagnosed and lasting under 2 months, affected patients aged 18 to 65. Clinical symptoms, serum thyroxine, TRAb, thyroid ultrasound and orbital computed tomography established diagnosis. What was amplified from RNA transcripts were TCR beta CDR3 regions. Using the HTBI primer set, a first-round RT-PCR was run on the TCR CDR3. TCRdb processed the multiplex PCR reads anew with MiXCR; each CDR3 protein has one entry. In the table there are about 840,000 distinct CDR3 sequences, over 35% of which are singletons. Ten or more counts support this clonotype. The antigen remains undetermined. The sequence came from a man between 18 and 35 years old with Graves' hyperthyroidism. Source material: blood.

In nucleotides, the CDR3 is TGCAGCGTTGGGTTGAAGGGAGACGGCAGGACCCAGTACTTC. Protein sequence: CSVGLKGDGRTQYF. The V and J genes are TRBV29-1 and TRBJ2-5; D perhaps matches TRBD2 (5 bases). This CDR3 is 14 amino acids long. V lost 4 bases and J 7 bases, leaving 19 bases between the germline ends. Germline CDR1 and CDR2: SQVTM and ANQGSEA.